This TCR beta chain was obtained from a study of blood T cell repertoires in COVID-19. At the level of the study: The samples span acute and convalescent COVID-19 from the United States, Italy and Spain. Sources were T cells, B-cell-depleted T cells, or PBMCs; the material itself was cDNA or gDNA.

Original processing methods: Scientists estimated how many nucleated cells there were by amplifying reference gene primers. Only in-frame clones appear in the TCRdb table, and some are missing; sequencing was by immunoSEQ multiplex PCR. V, J and clone size are taken as reported in that table, and D and trimming were inferred from the DNA itself. The sample holds roughly 80,000 clones; roughly four fifths are singletons and the top ten take 9%. The specimen was peripheral blood. The receptor comes from a human donor in a cohort sampled during active COVID-19.

CDR3 nucleotides: TGTGCCAGCAGTTATCGTCCGACAGGGGGCCCCGGGGAGCTGTTTTTT. This gives the protein CASSYRPTGGPGELFF. This chain joins TRBV6-5 and TRBJ2-2; 10 positions match TRBD1. Germline assignment: CDR1 MNHEY and CDR2 SVGAGI. CDR3 length equals 16 residues. V shed 3 bases, J shed 6 bases, and the junction held 7 bases outside the gene matches.